The rows below give T cell receptor beta chains drawn from one sample of a study of cytomegalovirus exposure and HLA in healthy donors. Profiling relied on immunoSEQ multiplex PCR, and the TCRdb table lists in-frame clones only, not all of them. Here the sample spans 250,000 to 300,000 clones, 85% to 90% being singletons. Sequencing was carried out using PBMCs. The receptors shown here come from a young woman in good health and CMV-seronegative. Each CDR3 is given without its conserved first and last residue. D genes are given only for firm matches.

j_call v_call d_call cdr3_length cdr3_aa
TRBJ2-2 TRBV11-1 TRBD2 16 ASSSTSGTVLNTGELF
TRBJ2-1 TRBV27 TRBD1 12 ASSQWTGRNEQF
TRBJ1-2 TRBV19 - 13 ASRSGPRYNYGYT
TRBJ2-6 TRBV2 - 10 ASSDSFHVLT
TRBJ2-1 TRBV27 TRBD2 16 ASSLSASGGSFYNEQF
TRBJ1-5 TRBV7-8 - 14 ASSPLEGRRNQPQH
TRBJ2-2 TRBV6-6 TRBD2 14 ASSYVTSKSTGELF
TRBJ2-7 TRBV5-1 - 11 ASSLTENYEQY
TRBJ1-3 TRBV28 TRBD1 12 ASSGQGVGNTIY
TRBJ1-6 TRBV4-3 - 14 ASSHPIRGNNSPLH
TRBJ2-1 TRBV28 TRBD2 12 ASRAAGGTNEQF
TRBJ2-3 TRBV7-2 - 14 ASSLESGQSTDTQY
TRBJ1-1 TRBV29-1 - 11 SVEALGGTEAF
TRBJ2-3 TRBV7-2 TRBD1 14 ASRRQGAVIADTQY
TRBJ1-1 TRBV18 - 10 ASSVGYTEAF
TRBJ1-1 TRBV14 - 11 ASSLTGNTEAF
TRBJ2-3 TRBV13 TRBD2 13 ASTPSGGNTDTQY
TRBJ2-7 TRBV5-1 - 13 ASSQPDSISYEQY
TRBJ2-5 TRBV7-7 - 12 ASSFGPGGETQY
TRBJ2-5 TRBV25-1 TRBD2 13 ASSDWRGGQETQY
TRBJ1-5 TRBV11-2 - 15 ASSLDHRLGSDQPQH
TRBJ1-1 TRBV6-5 - 11 ASSYTENTEAF
TRBJ2-7 TRBV10-1 TRBD1 13 ASSAGQGVGYEQY
TRBJ1-1 TRBV6-1 TRBD1 12 ASSRDRGVTEAF
TRBJ1-5 TRBV2 TRBD1 14 ASSEAPGTGSQPQH
TRBJ1-1 TRBV29-1 - 13 SVVGYRLGNTEAF
TRBJ2-1 TRBV27 TRBD2 14 ASSLVSGSSYNEQF
TRBJ1-6 TRBV7-3 - 11 ASSETVSSPLH
TRBJ1-2 TRBV4-2 - 13 ASSQRGAGNYGYT
TRBJ2-1 TRBV5-1 TRBD2 13 ASSPWTSGANEQF
TRBJ1-5 TRBV7-2 - 11 ASSLVSGQPQH
TRBJ2-1 TRBV18 - 15 ASSPPIGRSSYNEQF
TRBJ2-7 TRBV2 - 12 ASSATDSSYEQY